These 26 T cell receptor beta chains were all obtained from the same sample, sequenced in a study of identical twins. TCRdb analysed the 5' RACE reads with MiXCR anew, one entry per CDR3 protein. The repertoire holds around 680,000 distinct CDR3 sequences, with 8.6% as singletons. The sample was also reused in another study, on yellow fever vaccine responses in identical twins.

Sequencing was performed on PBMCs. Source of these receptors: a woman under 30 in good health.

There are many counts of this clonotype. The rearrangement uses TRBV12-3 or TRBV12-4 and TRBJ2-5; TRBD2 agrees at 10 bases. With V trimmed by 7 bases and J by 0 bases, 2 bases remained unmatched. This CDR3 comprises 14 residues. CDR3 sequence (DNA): TGTGCCAGCATTCTAGCGGGGGACCAAGAGACCCAGTACTTC. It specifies CASILAGDQETQYF.

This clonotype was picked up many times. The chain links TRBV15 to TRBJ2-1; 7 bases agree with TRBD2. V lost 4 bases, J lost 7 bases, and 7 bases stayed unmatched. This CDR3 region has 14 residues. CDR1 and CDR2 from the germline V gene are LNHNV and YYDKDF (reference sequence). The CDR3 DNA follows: TGTGCCACCAGCACTTCTAGCGGAACGAATGAGCAGTTCTTC. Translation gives CATSTSSGTNEQFF.

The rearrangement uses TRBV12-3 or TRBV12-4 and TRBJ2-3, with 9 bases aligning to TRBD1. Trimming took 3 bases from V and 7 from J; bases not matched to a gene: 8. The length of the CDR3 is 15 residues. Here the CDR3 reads CASSFSGQGIYTQYF. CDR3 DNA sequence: TGTGCCAGCAGTTTTTCCGGACAGGGGATATATACGCAGTATTTT.

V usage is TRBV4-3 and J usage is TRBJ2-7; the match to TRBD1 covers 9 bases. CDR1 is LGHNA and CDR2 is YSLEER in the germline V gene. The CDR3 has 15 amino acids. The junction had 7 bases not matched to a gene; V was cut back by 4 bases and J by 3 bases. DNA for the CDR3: TGCGCCAGCAGCCCCGGGACAGGGTCCGTCTACGAGCAGTACTTC. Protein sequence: CASSPGTGSVYEQYF.

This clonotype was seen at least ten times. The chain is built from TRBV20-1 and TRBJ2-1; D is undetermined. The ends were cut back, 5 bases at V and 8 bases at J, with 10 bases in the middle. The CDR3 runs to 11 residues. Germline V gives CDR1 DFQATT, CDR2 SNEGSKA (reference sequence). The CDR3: CSAGVEDEQFF. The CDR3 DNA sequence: TGCAGTGCTGGGGTCGAGGATGAGCAGTTCTTC.

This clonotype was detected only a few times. CDR3 sequence: CASSAGHWYTDTQYF. The CDR3 nucleotides are TGTGCCAGCAGCGCGGGACATTGGTACACAGATACGCAGTATTTT. This rearrangement joins TRBV6-4 to TRBJ2-3, with D tentatively TRBD1 or TRBD2 (6 bases each). Trimming cost V 6 bases and J 2 bases, with 15 bases left between them. The CDR3 is 15 amino acids. The germline CDR1 and CDR2 sequences are MRHNA and SNTAGT.

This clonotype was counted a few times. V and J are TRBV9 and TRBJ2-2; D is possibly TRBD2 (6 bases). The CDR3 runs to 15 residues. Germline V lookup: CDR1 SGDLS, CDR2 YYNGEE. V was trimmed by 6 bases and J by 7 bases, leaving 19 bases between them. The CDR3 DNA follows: TGTGCCAGCACCCCAACGGAGGGCCGGGTCGGGGAGCTGTTTTTT. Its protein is CASTPTEGRVGELFF.

The CDR3 region is CASSLVLEVPLRETQYF. The CDR3 DNA reads as TGTGCCAGCAGTTTAGTCTTAGAGGTTCCGTTAAGGGAGACCCAGTACTTC. V and J are TRBV28 and TRBJ2-5, with unresolved D. Germline V gene data show CDR1 as MDHEN and CDR2 as SYDVKM. This CDR3 has 17 residues. Trimming shortened V by 2 bases and J by 5 bases, and 21 bases separated the two germline ends.

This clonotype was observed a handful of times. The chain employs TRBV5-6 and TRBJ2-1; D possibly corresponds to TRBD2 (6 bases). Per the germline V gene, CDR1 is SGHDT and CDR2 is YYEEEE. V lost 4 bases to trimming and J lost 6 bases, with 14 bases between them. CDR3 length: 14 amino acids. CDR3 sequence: CASSVAGTSNEQFF. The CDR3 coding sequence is TGTGCCAGCAGCGTAGCCGGGACTTCCAATGAGCAGTTCTTC.

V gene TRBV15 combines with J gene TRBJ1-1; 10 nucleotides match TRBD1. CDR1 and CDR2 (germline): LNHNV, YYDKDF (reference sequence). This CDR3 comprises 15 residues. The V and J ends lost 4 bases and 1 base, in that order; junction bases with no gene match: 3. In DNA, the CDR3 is TGTGCCACCAGCACTGGGACAGGGGCGAACACTGAAGCTTTCTTT. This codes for CATSTGTGANTEAFF.

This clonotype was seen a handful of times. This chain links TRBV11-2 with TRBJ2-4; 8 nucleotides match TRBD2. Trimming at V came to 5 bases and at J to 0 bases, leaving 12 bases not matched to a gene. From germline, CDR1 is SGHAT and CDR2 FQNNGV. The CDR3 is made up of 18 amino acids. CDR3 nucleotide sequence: TGTGCCAGCAGCACCCGGGCGGGGGGCAATATAGCCAAAAACATTCAGTACTTC. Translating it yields CASSTRAGGNIAKNIQYF.

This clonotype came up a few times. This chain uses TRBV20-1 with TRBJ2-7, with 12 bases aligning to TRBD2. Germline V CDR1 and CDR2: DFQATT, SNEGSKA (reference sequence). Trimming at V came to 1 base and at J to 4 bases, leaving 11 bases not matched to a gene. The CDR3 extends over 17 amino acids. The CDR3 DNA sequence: TGCAGTGCTAGAGCATTGGTTTTGACTAGCGGGGGTTACGAGCAGTACTTC. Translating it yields CSARALVLTSGGYEQYF.

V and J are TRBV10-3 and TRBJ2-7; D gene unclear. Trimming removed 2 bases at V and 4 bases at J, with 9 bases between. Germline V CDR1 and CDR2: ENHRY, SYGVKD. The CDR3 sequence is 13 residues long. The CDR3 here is CAISEPDTYEQYF. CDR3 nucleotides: TGTGCCATCAGTGAGCCGGATACTTACGAGCAGTACTTC.

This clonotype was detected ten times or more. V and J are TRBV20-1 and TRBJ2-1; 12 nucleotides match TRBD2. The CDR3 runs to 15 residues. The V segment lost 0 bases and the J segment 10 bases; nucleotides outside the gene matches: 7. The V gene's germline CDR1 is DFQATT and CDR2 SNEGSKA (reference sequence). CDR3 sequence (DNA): TGCAGTGCTAGAGATCTAGCGGGGGGGTTAAAGGAGCAGTTCTTC. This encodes CSARDLAGGLKEQFF.

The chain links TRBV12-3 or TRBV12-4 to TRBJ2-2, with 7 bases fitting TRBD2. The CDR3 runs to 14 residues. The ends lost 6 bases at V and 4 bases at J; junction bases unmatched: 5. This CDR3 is CASRKAGSTGELFF. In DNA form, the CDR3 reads TGTGCCAGCAGGAAAGCGGGGTCCACCGGGGAGCTGTTTTTT.

In DNA form, the CDR3 reads TGTGCCATCAGTGAAAATACGGGCAATCAGCCCCAGCATTTT. Its protein is CAISENTGNQPQHF. The rearrangement links TRBV10-3 to TRBJ1-5, with D hard to call. Between the trimmed V and J ends, which lost 3 bases and 2 bases, there was a span of 8 bases. The CDR3 loop spans 14 amino acids. Germline CDR1 and CDR2: ENHRY and SYGVKD.

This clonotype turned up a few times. The CDR3 loop reads CASSLVGQGANTGELFF. The CDR3 bases are TGCGCCAGCAGCTTGGTTGGGCAGGGGGCGAACACCGGGGAGCTGTTTTTT. V gene TRBV5-1 combines with J gene TRBJ2-2, with TRBD1 matching 7 bases. J was trimmed by 0 bases and V by 0 bases; bases with no gene match: 5. Germline CDR1 reads SGHRS; CDR2 reads YFSETQ. This CDR3 spans 17 amino acids. Complete variable domain (other parts from reference TRBV5-1 and TRBJ2-2): KAGVTQTPRYLIKTRGQQVTLSCSPISGHRSVSWYQQTPGQGLQFLFEYFSETQRNKGNFPGRFSGRQFSNSRSEMNVSTLELGDSALYLCASSLVGQGANTGELFFGEGSRLTVL.

CDR3 region: CASSQERLGRPYNEQFF. In DNA form, the CDR3 reads TGCGCCAGCAGCCAAGAAAGACTAGGGCGACCCTACAATGAGCAGTTCTTC. V usage is TRBV4-3 and J usage is TRBJ2-1, with D tentatively TRBD2 (6 bases). The V end was cut by 0 bases, the J end by 2 bases, with 14 bases between. The CDR3 spans 17 residues. Per the germline V gene, CDR1 is LGHNA and CDR2 is YSLEER.

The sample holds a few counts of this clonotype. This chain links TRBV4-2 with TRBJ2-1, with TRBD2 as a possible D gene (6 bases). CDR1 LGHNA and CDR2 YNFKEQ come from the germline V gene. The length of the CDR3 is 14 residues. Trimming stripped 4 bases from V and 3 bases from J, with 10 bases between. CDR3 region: CASSLRRDYNEQFF. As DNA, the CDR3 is TGTGCCAGCAGCCTACGGCGGGACTACAATGAGCAGTTCTTC.

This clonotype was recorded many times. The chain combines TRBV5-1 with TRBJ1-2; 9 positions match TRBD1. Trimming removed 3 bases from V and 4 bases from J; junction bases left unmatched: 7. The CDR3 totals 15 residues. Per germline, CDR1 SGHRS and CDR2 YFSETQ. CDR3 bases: TGCGCCAGCAGCTCCGGACAGGGGCTTTCCTATGGCTACACCTTC. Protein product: CASSSGQGLSYGYTF.

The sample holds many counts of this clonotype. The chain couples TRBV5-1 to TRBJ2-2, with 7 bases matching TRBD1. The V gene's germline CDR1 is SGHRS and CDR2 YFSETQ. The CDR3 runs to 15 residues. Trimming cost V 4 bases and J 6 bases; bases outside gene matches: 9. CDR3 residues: CASSGSTGSPGELFF. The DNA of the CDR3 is TGCGCCAGCAGCGGATCGACAGGGTCCCCCGGGGAGCTGTTTTTT.

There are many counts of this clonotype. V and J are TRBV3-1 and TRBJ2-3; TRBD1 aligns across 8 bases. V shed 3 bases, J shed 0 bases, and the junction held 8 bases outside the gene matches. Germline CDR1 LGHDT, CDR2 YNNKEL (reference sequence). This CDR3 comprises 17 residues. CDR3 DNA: TGTGCCAGCAGCCAGAGGACAGGGCGGAGTAGCACAGATACGCAGTATTTT. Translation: CASSQRTGRSSTDTQYF.

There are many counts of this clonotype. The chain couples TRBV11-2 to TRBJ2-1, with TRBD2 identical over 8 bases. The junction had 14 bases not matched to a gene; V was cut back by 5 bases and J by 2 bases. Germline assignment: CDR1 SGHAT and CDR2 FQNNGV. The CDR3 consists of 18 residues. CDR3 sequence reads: CASSLQWERETPYNEQFF. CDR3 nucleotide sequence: TGTGCCAGCAGCCTCCAATGGGAGCGGGAGACCCCCTACAATGAGCAGTTCTTC.

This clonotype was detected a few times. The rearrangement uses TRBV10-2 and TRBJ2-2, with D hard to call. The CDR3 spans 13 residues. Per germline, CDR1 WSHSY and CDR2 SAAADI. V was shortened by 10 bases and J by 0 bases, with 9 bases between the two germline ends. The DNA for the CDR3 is TGCGCCAAAAGTGACACGAACACCGGGGAGCTGTTTTTT. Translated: CAKSDTNTGELFF.

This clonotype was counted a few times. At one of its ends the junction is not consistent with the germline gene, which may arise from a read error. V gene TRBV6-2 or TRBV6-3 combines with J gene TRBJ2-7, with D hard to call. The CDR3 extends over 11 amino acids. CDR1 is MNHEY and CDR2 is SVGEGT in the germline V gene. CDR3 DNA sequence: TGTGCCAGCAGTTACCCCGAAGGCTGGGGCTTC. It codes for CASSYPEGWGF.

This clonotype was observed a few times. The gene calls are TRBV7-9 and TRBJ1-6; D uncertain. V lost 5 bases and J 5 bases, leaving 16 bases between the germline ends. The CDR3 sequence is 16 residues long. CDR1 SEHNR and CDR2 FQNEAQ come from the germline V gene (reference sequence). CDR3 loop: CASSQLGGADNSPLHF. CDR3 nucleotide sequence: TGTGCCAGCAGCCAATTAGGCGGTGCCGATAATTCACCCCTCCACTTT.